The 29 T cell receptor beta chains below were found in one sample sequenced in a study of T cells in localized non-small cell lung cancer (TCRdb year 2020). Receptors were amplified or captured by the immunoSEQ multiplex PCR assay. Here the immuneACCESS table is served through TCRdb, limited to in-frame sequences with V and J called. Missing clones are a known gap in these copies; in checked studies unresolved V genes cover under half, and the rest lacks a known reason. The sample contains about 25,000 clones, roughly 90% of them found a single time. About 15% of the sample is held by the ten biggest clonotypes. Material: peripheral blood, obtained before any cancer treatment. The receptors were sampled from a man between 35 and 75 years old with stage III squamous cell lung carcinoma.

This chain uses TRBV2 with TRBJ2-7; perhaps TRBD1 as D (6 bases). The germline CDR1 and CDR2 sequences are SNHLY and FYNNEI. The CDR3 is made up of 16 amino acids. Trimming took off 1 base at V and 3 bases at J, with 16 bases between the two ends. CDR3: CASSEVDSTPYYEQYF. The CDR3 nucleotides read TGTGCCAGCAGTGAAGTGGACAGCACCCCTTACTACGAGCAGTACTTC.

The rearrangement links TRBV5-6 to TRBJ1-4; no clear D gene. Germline loops: CDR1 SGHDT, CDR2 YYEEEE. This CDR3 region has 15 residues. The V and J ends lost 0 bases and 1 base respectively, with 7 bases between them. CDR3 region: CASSLAPITNEKLFF. CDR3 nucleotide sequence: TGTGCCAGCAGCTTGGCTCCGATAACTAATGAAAAACTGTTTTTT.

V and J are TRBV10-3 and TRBJ2-1, with D maybe TRBD2 (6 bases). The V end lost 3 bases, the J end lost 4 bases, and 19 bases lay between the germline ends. There are 17 residues in the CDR3. In germline, CDR1 is ENHRY, CDR2 SYGVKD. The CDR3 here is CAISEPTTGTSYNEQFF. CDR3 DNA sequence: TGTGCCATCAGTGAACCAACCACCGGGACTTCTTACAATGAGCAGTTCTTC.

CDR3 nucleotide sequence: TGCGCCAGCAGCCAACTTAAGACTAGCGGCTCCTACGAGCAGTACTTC. As protein: CASSQLKTSGSYEQYF. The V call is TRBV4-1, the J call TRBJ2-7; 9 bases are shared with TRBD2. J was trimmed by 0 bases and V by 2 bases; bases with no gene match: 5. This CDR3 has 16 residues. In germline, CDR1 is MGHRA, CDR2 YSYEKL.

This chain connects TRBV15 to TRBJ1-6, with TRBD1 identical over 7 bases. With 5 bases clipped from V and 6 bases from J, the junction kept 4 bases outside the gene matches. The CDR3 has 14 residues. The germline CDR1 and CDR2 sequences are LNHNV and YYDKDF (reference sequence). Written as DNA, the CDR3 is TGTGCCACCAGCGTTCGACAGGGTAATTCACCCCTCCACTTT. It translates to CATSVRQGNSPLHF.

The chain has TRBV6-5 and TRBJ1-6; TRBD1 might be the D (6 bases). This CDR3 has 16 residues. Trimming took off 4 bases at V and 4 bases at J, with 14 bases between the two ends. Germline CDR1 reads MNHEY; CDR2 reads SVGAGI. The CDR3 DNA is TGTGCCAGCAGTTGGGACAACCGGCGGTATAATTCACCCCTCCACTTT. Translation: CASSWDNRRYNSPLHF.

This chain joins TRBV5-4 and TRBJ1-2; D is undetermined. V was cut by 5 bases and J by 2 bases, with 13 bases left in between. This CDR3 is built from 14 residues. Germline CDR1 reads SGHNT; CDR2 reads YYREEE (reference sequence). The CDR3 DNA reads TGTGCCAGCAGTCGGGCCGTAGAGAACTATGGCTACACCTTC. Amino acids: CASSRAVENYGYTF.

The chain recombines TRBV6-1 with TRBJ2-7, with 8 bases matching TRBD1. The CDR3 is 13 residues long. V was pared by 11 bases and J by 6 bases, with 12 bases of the junction left unmatched. CDR1 is MNHNS and CDR2 is SASEGT in the germline V gene. The CDR3 loop is CASQGGQGREQYF. In DNA form, the CDR3 reads TGTGCCTCACAGGGCGGACAGGGTCGCGAGCAGTACTTC.

This clone has only one observation. The chain combines TRBV7-2 with TRBJ1-2, with D perhaps matching TRBD1 (6 bases). The CDR3 totals 14 residues. The germline gives CDR1 SGHTA, CDR2 FQGNSA. Trimming removed 6 bases from V and 6 bases from J, with 17 bases in between. CDR3 nucleotides: TGTGCCAGCAGTTACTTTTTCGCAGGGGATGGCTACACCTTC. Translation: CASSYFFAGDGYTF.

This chain uses TRBV7-9 with TRBJ1-3; tentatively, D is TRBD1 (5 bases). CDR3 size: 16 residues. V shed 8 bases and J shed 1 base, with 18 bases lying between them. From germline, CDR1 is SEHNR and CDR2 FQNEAQ (reference sequence). CDR3 protein: CASGRDRGTSGNTIYF. In DNA form, the CDR3 reads TGTGCCAGCGGGAGAGATAGGGGAACATCTGGAAACACCATATATTTT.

V and J are TRBV18 and TRBJ2-7; TRBD1 matches 10 bases. Germline loops: CDR1 KGHSH, CDR2 LQKENI. The CDR3 loop spans 14 amino acids. V trimming: 6 bases; J trimming: 2 bases; junction bases outside the gene matches: 4. CDR3 in amino acids: CASSRGQGPYEQYF. The DNA for the CDR3 is TGTGCCAGCTCCCGGGGACAGGGGCCCTACGAGCAGTACTTC.

V usage is TRBV27 and J usage is TRBJ2-2; TRBD2 aligns across 15 bases. CDR1 is MNHEY and CDR2 is SMNVEV in the germline V gene (reference sequence). The J segment lost 4 bases and the V segment lost 5 bases, leaving 5 bases of the junction unmatched. The CDR3 spans 17 residues. The CDR3 loop reads CASSGLAGGPGTGELFF. The CDR3 bases are TGTGCCAGCAGTGGACTAGCGGGAGGGCCGGGCACCGGGGAGCTGTTTTTT.

This clone was recorded a few times. Other nucleotide sequences from this sample produce the same CDR3. The rearrangement links TRBV6-5 to TRBJ2-7, with 10 positions matching TRBD1. Germline loops: CDR1 MNHEY, CDR2 SVGAGI. The CDR3 contains 15 residues. V gave up 2 bases and J gave up 4 bases; unmatched junction bases: 5. Written as DNA, the CDR3 is TGTGCCAGCAGTTACCGGGACAGGGGTTTTTACGAGCAGTACTTC. Its protein is CASSYRDRGFYEQYF.

The chain is built from TRBV4-1 and TRBJ2-5, with 9 bases fitting TRBD1. Germline CDR1 and CDR2: MGHRA and YSYEKL. The CDR3 extends over 15 amino acids. The V gene end was trimmed by 1 base and the J gene end by 5 bases; junction bases not matched to a gene: 5. The DNA of the CDR3 is TGCGCCAGCAGCCAAGGGGACAGGGCGAGGGAGACCCAGTACTTC. The encoded protein is CASSQGDRARETQYF.

With regard to this clone: A junction boundary mismatches the germline segment, possibly from a read error. This chain connects TRBV5-1 to TRBJ2-1, with TRBD2 identical over 12 bases. This CDR3 is 15 amino acids long. Germline-derived CDR1 and CDR2 are SGHRS and YFSETQ. In DNA, the CDR3 is TGCACCAGCAGCCCTCTAGCGGGAGGGCCAAGCGAGCAGTTCTTC. It translates to CTSSPLAGGPSEQFF.

V and J are TRBV27 and TRBJ2-7; D is uncertain. Looked up from germline, CDR1 is MNHEY and CDR2 is SMNVEV (reference sequence). The CDR3 consists of 13 residues. V was cut by 4 bases and J by 0 bases, with 7 bases left in between. CDR3: CASSSPSSYEQYF. The CDR3 DNA reads TGTGCCAGCAGTTCCCCCTCCTCCTACGAGCAGTACTTC.

This clone has only a few counts. The rearrangement links TRBV6-1 to TRBJ1-1, with TRBD1 identical over 7 bases. V shed 0 bases, J shed 8 bases, and the junction held 3 bases outside the gene matches. Germline loops: CDR1 MNHNS, CDR2 SASEGT. This CDR3 is 13 amino acids long. The CDR3 region has the DNA TGTGCCAGCAGTGAAGCGCTGGACAGGGAAGCTTTCTTT. This gives the protein CASSEALDREAFF.

This clone was detected once. V usage is TRBV7-9 and J usage is TRBJ2-1; the match to TRBD2 covers 7 bases. The CDR3 runs 12 residues. In germline, CDR1 is SEHNR, CDR2 FQNEAQ (reference sequence). The ends lost 5 bases at V and 12 bases at J; junction bases unmatched: 7. The CDR3 loop reads CASSLSGSRQFF. Here the CDR3 DNA reads TGTGCCAGCAGCCTTAGCGGGTCGCGGCAGTTCTTC.

This clone appeared once. This chain uses TRBV7-3 with TRBJ2-1; possibly TRBD1 or TRBD2 for D (5 bases each). With 6 bases removed from V and 5 bases from J, the gap between germline ends came to 14 bases. Germline V CDR1 and CDR2: SGHTA, FQGTGA. This CDR3 has 14 residues. This CDR3 reads CASRTPGPNNEQFF. The CDR3, as DNA: TGTGCCAGCAGGACCCCGGGACCCAACAATGAGCAGTTCTTC.

The chain recombines TRBV7-7 with TRBJ2-1, with D maybe TRBD2 (5 bases). The V end was cut by 3 bases, the J end by 3 bases, with 18 bases between. Germline V gene sequence: CDR1 SSHAT, CDR2 FNYEAQ (reference sequence). This CDR3 comprises 17 residues. The CDR3 nucleotides read TGTGCCAGCAGCTTGAAACTCTCGGGAAAGGACTACAATGAGCAGTTCTTC. Translated, it gives CASSLKLSGKDYNEQFF.

The chain carries TRBV27 and TRBJ1-4; tentatively, D is TRBD1 (5 bases). The V end was cut by 6 bases, the J end by 8 bases, with 22 bases between. CDR1 is MNHEY and CDR2 is SMNVEV in the germline V gene (reference sequence). The CDR3 sequence is 16 residues long. The CDR3 sequence: CASSTIYRDGGEKLFF. CDR3 DNA sequence: TGTGCCAGCAGCACCATCTATCGGGACGGCGGGGAAAAACTGTTTTTT.

This clone was detected once. The genes are TRBV18 and TRBJ1-2; D might be TRBD1 (5 bases). Germline V gene lookup returns CDR1 KGHSH and CDR2 LQKENI. V lost 3 bases, J lost 7 bases, and 15 bases lay in between. This CDR3 is 14 amino acids long. The CDR3 bases are TGTGCCAGCTCACCCACGGTTCAGGGTCCTGGCTACACCTTC. Amino acid sequence: CASSPTVQGPGYTF.

The chain uses TRBV4-1 and TRBJ1-2; the match to TRBD1 covers 10 bases. This CDR3 has 16 amino acids. Germline-derived CDR1 and CDR2 are MGHRA and YSYEKL. J lost 3 bases, V lost 1 base, and 5 bases had no gene match. CDR3 residues: CASSQGGGTGDYGYTF. The CDR3 bases are TGCGCCAGCAGCCAAGGTGGTGGGACAGGGGACTATGGCTACACCTTC.

The chain combines TRBV10-3 with TRBJ2-3; D possibly corresponds to TRBD1 (6 bases). This CDR3 contains 16 residues. Deletions cut 6 bases from V and 6 bases from J, with 22 bases between. Germline CDR1 ENHRY, CDR2 SYGVKD. The CDR3: CAISQDSSDLGDTQYF. The CDR3 nucleotides read TGTGCCATCAGCCAGGACAGTTCTGATCTGGGGGATACGCAGTATTTT.

The chain combines TRBV4-3 with TRBJ2-1; D gene ambiguous. Germline values: CDR1 LGHNA, CDR2 YSLEER. The CDR3 has 12 residues. Trimming cost V 2 bases and J 9 bases, with 8 bases left between them. The CDR3 DNA reads as TGCGCCAGCAGCCAACCCGGGCTTGAGCAGTTCTTC. Amino acids: CASSQPGLEQFF.

The chain employs TRBV9 and TRBJ2-1, with 7 bases aligning to TRBD1. The CDR3 has 15 amino acids. The V and J ends lost 2 bases and 9 bases, in that order; junction bases with no gene match: 11. CDR1 is SGDLS, CDR2 YYNGEE, per germline. CDR3 nucleotides: TGTGCCAGCAGCGTGGCAACTACAGGGGCTGGTGAGCAGTTCTTC. Protein sequence: CASSVATTGAGEQFF.

Only a few counts were recorded for this clone. This chain links TRBV7-4 with TRBJ1-2; the match to TRBD1 covers 7 bases. The CDR3 has 17 amino acids. Germline-derived CDR1 and CDR2 are SGHVT and SQSDAQ. V shed 2 bases, J shed 0 bases, and the junction held 9 bases outside the gene matches. In nucleotides, the CDR3 is TGTGCCAGCAGCTTACCTCTGGCAGGGGGGACTAACTATGGCTACACCTTC. This translates into CASSLPLAGGTNYGYTF. The whole variable domain, filled in from reference TRBV7-4 and TRBJ1-2, reads GAGVSQSPRYKVAKRGRDVALRCDSISGHVTLYWYRQTLGQGSEVLTYSQSDAQRDKSGRPSGRFSAERPERSVSTLKIQRTEQGDSAVYLCASSLPLAGGTNYGYTFGSGTRLTVV.

V gene TRBV5-4 combines with J gene TRBJ1-4; 7 bases align to TRBD1. Germline assignment: CDR1 SGHNT and CDR2 YYREEE (reference sequence). V lost 1 base, J lost 7 bases, and 4 bases stayed unmatched. The CDR3 contains 14 residues. CDR3 in amino acids: CASSLRQGGEKLFF. Here the CDR3 DNA reads TGTGCCAGCAGCTTGCGACAGGGCGGTGAAAAACTGTTTTTT.

V is TRBV9 and J is TRBJ1-1; D not certain. The V and J ends lost 1 base and 1 base respectively, with 8 bases between them. The CDR3 sequence is 14 residues long. In germline, CDR1 is SGDLS, CDR2 YYNGEE. CDR3 nucleotides: TGTGCCAGCAGCGTAAAGGGCTGGAACACTGAAGCTTTCTTT. It codes for CASSVKGWNTEAFF.